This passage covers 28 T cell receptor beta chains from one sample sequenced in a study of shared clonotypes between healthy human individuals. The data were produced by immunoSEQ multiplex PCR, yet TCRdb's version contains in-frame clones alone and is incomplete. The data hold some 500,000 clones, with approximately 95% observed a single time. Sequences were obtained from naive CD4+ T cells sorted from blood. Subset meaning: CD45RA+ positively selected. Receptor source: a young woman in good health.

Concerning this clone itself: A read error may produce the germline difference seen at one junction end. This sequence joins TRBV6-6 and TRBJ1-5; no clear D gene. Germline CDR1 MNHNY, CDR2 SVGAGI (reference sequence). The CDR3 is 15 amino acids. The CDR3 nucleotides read TGTGCCGGCAGTTACTCGCCAGTCACAAGTCAGCCCCAGCATTTT. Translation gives CAGSYSPVTSQPQHF.

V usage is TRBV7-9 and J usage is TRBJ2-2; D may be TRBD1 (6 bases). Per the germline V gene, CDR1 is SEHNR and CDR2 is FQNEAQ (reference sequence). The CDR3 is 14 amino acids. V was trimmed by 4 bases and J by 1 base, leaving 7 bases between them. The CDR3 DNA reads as TGTGCCAGCAGCTCGGGACAGAACACCGGGGAGCTGTTTTTT. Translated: CASSSGQNTGELFF. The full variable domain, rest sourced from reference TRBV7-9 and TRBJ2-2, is DTGVSQNPRHKITKRGQNVTFRCDPISEHNRLYWYRQTLGQGPEFLTYFQNEAQLEKSRLLSDRFSAERPKGSFSTLEIQRTEQGDSAMYLCASSSGQNTGELFFGEGSRLTVL.

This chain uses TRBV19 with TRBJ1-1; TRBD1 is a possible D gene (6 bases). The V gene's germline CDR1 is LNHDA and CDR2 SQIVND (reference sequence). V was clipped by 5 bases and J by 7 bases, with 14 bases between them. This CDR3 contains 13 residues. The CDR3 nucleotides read TGTGCCAGTAGTTCCTTCAGGGACAATGAAGCTTTCTTT. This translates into CASSSFRDNEAFF. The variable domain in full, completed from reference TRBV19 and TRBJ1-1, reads DGGITQSPKYLFRKEGQNVTLSCEQNLNHDAMYWYRQDPGQGLRLIYYSQIVNDFQKGDIAEGYSVSREKKESFPLTVTSAQKNPTAFYLCASSSFRDNEAFFGQGTRLTVV.

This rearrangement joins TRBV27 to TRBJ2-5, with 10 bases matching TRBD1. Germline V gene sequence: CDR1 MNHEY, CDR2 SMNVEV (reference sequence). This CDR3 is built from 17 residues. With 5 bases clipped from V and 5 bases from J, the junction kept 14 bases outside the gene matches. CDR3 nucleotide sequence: TGTGCCAGCAGTGGCCTCGGGACAGGGGACCCGTCGGAGACCCAGTACTTC. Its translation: CASSGLGTGDPSETQYF.

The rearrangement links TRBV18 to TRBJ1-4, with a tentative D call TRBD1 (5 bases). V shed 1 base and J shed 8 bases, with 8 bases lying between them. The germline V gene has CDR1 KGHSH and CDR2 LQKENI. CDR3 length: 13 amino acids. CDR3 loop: CASSPQDTEKLFF. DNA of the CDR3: TGTGCCAGCTCACCACAGGACACCGAAAAACTGTTTTTT.

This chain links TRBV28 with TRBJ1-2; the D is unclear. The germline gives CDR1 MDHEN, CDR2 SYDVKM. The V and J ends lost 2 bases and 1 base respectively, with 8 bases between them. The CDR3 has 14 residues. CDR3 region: CASSLAQNNYGYTF. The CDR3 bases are TGTGCCAGCAGTTTAGCCCAAAATAACTATGGCTACACCTTC.

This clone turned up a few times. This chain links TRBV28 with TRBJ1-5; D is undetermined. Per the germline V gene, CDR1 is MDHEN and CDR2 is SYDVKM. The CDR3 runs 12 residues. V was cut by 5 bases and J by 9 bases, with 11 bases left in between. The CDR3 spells CASSRFSGPQHF. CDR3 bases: TGTGCCAGCAGTAGATTCAGTGGGCCCCAGCATTTT.

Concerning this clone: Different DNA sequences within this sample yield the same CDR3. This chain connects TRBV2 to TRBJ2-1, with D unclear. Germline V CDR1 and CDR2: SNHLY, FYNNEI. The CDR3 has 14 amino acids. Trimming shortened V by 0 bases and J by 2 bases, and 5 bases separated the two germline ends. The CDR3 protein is CASSEAGTYNEQFF. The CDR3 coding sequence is TGTGCCAGCAGTGAAGCGGGAACCTACAATGAGCAGTTCTTC.

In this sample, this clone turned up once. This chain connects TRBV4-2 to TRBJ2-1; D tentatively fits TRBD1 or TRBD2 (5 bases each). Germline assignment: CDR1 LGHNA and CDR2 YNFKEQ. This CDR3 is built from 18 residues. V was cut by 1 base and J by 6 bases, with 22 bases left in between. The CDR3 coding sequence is TGTGCCAGCAGCCAAGGAGTGGGGCTAGCCCGGGCCTCCAATGAGCAGTTCTTC. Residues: CASSQGVGLARASNEQFF.

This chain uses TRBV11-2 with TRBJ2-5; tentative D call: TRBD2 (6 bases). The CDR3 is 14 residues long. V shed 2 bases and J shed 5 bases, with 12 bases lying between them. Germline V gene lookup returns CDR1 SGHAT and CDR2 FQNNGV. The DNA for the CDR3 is TGTGCCAGCAGCTTAAGGTTTAGCGGTGAGACCCAGTACTTC. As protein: CASSLRFSGETQYF.

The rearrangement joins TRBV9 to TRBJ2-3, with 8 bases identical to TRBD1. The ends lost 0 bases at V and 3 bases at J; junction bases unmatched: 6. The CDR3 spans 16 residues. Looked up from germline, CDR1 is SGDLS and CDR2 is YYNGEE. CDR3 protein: CASSVGGQGRTDTQYF. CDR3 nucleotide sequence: TGTGCCAGCAGCGTAGGCGGACAGGGAAGGACAGATACGCAGTATTTT.

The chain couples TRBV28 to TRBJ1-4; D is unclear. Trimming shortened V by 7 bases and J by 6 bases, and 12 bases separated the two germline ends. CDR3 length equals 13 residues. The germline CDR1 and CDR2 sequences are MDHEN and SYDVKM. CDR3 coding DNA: TGTGCCAGCATAGACGGTGGGGATGAAAAACTGTTTTTT. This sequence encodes CASIDGGDEKLFF. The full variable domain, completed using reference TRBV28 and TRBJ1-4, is DVKVTQSSRYLVKRTGEKVFLECVQDMDHENMFWYRQDPGLGLRLIYFSYDVKMKEKGDIPEGYSVSREKKERFSLILESASTNQTSMYLCASIDGGDEKLFFGSGTQLSVL.

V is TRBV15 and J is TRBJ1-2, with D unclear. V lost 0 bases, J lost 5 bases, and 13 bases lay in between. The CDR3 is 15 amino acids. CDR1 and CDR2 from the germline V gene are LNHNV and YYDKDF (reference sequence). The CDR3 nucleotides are TGTGCCACCAGCAGAGATCTCGGGGTCTTTTATGGCTACACCTTC. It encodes CATSRDLGVFYGYTF.

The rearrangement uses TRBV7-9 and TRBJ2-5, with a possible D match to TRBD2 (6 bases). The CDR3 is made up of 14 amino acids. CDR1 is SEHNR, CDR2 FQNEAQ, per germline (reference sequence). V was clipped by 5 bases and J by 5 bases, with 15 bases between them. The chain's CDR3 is CASSQMEGSETQYF. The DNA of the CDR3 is TGTGCCAGCAGCCAAATGGAGGGATCCGAGACCCAGTACTTC.

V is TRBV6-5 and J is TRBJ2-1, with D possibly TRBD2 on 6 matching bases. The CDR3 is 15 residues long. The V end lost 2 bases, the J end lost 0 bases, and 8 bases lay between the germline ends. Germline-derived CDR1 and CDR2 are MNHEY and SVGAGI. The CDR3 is CASSYHGSSYNEQFF. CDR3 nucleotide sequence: TGTGCCAGCAGTTACCACGGGAGCTCCTACAATGAGCAGTTCTTC.

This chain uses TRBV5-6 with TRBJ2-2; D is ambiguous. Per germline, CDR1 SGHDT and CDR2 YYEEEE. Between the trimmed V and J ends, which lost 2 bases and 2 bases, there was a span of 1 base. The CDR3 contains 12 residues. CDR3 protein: CASSFNTGELFF. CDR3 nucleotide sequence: TGTGCCAGCAGCTTTAACACCGGGGAGCTGTTTTTT. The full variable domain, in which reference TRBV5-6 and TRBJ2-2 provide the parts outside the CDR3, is DAGVTQSPTHLIKTRGQQVTLRCSPKSGHDTVSWYQQALGQGPQFIFQYYEEEERQRGNFPDRFSGHQFPNYSSELNVNALLLGDSALYLCASSFNTGELFFGEGSRLTVL.

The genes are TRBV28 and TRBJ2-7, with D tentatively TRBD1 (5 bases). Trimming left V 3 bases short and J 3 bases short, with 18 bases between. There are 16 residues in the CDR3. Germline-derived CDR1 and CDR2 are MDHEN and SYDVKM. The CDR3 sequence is CASSFGDSLVGYEQYF. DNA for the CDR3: TGTGCCAGCAGTTTCGGAGACAGCCTCGTGGGCTACGAGCAGTACTTC. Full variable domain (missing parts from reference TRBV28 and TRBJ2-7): DVKVTQSSRYLVKRTGEKVFLECVQDMDHENMFWYRQDPGLGLRLIYFSYDVKMKEKGDIPEGYSVSREKKERFSLILESASTNQTSMYLCASSFGDSLVGYEQYFGPGTRLTVT.

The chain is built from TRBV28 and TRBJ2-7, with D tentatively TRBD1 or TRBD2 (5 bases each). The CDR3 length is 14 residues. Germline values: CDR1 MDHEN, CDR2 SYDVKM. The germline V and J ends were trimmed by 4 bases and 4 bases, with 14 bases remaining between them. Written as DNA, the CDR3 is TGTGCCAGCAGTTCCGGGACGCCGCCGTACGAGCAGTACTTC. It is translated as CASSSGTPPYEQYF.

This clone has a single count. The CDR3 coding sequence is TGTGCCAGCAGTTACGGGGGTGGCACTAATGAAAAACTGTTTTTT. Its protein product is CASSYGGGTNEKLFF. The gene calls are TRBV2 and TRBJ1-4; perhaps TRBD1 as D (5 bases). V was cut by 5 bases and J by 2 bases, with 12 bases left in between. The CDR3 consists of 15 residues. CDR1 and CDR2 from the germline V gene are SNHLY and FYNNEI. Using reference TRBV2 and TRBJ1-4 for the parts outside the CDR3, the full variable domain is EPEVTQTPSHQVTQMGQEVILRCVPISNHLYFYWYRQILGQKVEFLVSFYNNEISEKSEIFDDQFSVERPDGSNFTLKIRSTKLEDSAMYFCASSYGGGTNEKLFFGSGTQLSVL.

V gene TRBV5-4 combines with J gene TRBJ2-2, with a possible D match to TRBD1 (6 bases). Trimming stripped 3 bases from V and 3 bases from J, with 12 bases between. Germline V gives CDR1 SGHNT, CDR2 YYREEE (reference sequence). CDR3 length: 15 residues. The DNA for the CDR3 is TGTGCCAGCAGCTCCGGGACACAACACACCGGGGAGCTGTTTTTT. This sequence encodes CASSSGTQHTGELFF.

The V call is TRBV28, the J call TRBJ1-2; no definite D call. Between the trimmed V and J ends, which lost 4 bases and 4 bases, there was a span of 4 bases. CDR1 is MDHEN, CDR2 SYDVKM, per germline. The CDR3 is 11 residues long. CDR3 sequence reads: CASSSAYGYTF. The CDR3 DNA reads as TGTGCCAGCAGTTCAGCCTATGGCTACACCTTC.

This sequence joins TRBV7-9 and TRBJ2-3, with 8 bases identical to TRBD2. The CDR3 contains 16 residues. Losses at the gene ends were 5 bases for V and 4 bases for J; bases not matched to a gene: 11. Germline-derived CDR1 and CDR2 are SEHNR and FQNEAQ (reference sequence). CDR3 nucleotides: TGTGCCAGCAGCGACGACCAGGGACTAGATTCAGATACGCAGTATTTT. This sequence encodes CASSDDQGLDSDTQYF.

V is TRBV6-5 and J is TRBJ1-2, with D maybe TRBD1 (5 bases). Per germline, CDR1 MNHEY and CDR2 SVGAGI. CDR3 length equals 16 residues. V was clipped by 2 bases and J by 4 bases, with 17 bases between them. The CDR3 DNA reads TGTGCCAGCAGTTACGGCTCGGGACTGACACCCTATGGCTACACCTTC. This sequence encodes CASSYGSGLTPYGYTF.

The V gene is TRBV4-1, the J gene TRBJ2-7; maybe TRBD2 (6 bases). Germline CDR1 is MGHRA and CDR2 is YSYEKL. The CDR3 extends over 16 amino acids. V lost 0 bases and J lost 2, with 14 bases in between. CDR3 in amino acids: CASSQDGGGTTYEQYF. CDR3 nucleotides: TGCGCCAGCAGCCAAGACGGTGGGGGGACGACCTACGAGCAGTACTTC.

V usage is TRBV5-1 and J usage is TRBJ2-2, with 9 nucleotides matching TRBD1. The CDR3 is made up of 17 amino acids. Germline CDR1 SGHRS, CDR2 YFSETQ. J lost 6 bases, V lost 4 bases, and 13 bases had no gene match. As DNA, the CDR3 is TGCGCCAGCAGCGGGGGTGGACAGGGGAAATCGGCCGGGGAGCTGTTTTTT. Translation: CASSGGGQGKSAGELFF.

In nucleotides, the CDR3 is TGTGCCAGCAGCCTCGGAGGGGGGAATGGCTACACCTTC. It yields the protein CASSLGGGNGYTF. The chain employs TRBV7-9 and TRBJ1-2, with D possibly TRBD1 on 6 matching bases. Deletions cut 5 bases from V and 6 bases from J, with 13 bases between. CDR3 length: 13 residues. Germline V gene data show CDR1 as SEHNR and CDR2 as FQNEAQ (reference sequence).

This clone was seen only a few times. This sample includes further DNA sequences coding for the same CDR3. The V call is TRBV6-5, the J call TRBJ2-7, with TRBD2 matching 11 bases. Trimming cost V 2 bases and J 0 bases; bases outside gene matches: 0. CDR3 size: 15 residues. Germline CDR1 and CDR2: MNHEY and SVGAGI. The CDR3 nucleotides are TGTGCCAGCAGTTACACTAGCGGGAGCTCCTACGAGCAGTACTTC. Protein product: CASSYTSGSSYEQYF.

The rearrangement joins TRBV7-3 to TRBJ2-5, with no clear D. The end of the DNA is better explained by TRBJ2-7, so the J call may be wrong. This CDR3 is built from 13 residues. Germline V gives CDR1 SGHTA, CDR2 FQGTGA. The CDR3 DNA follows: TGTGCCAGCAGCCCCGGTGGGCCCTACGAGCAGTACTTC. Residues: CASSPGGPYEQYF.